These T cell receptor beta chains were read from a single sample in a study of CD8 T cells in Susac syndrome. Each CDR3 protein is one row after TCRdb ran MiXCR on the immunoSEQ multiplex PCR reads. Here the sample spans about 180,000 distinct CDR3 sequences, roughly 95% being singletons. The sample taken for sequencing was CD4+ T cells from PBMCs. The receptors come from a human donor with Susac syndrome. Each CDR3 is given with its conserved first and last residue. A D gene is named only where the DNA matches it firmly.

cdr3_aa	cdr3_nt	j_call	d_call	v_call
CATSDHPSGGDTDTQYF	TGTGCCACCAGTGACCACCCTAGCGGGGGGGACACAGATACGCAGTATTTT	TRBJ2-3	TRBD2	TRBV24-1
CAWRLAGYEQYF	TGTGCCTGGAGACTAGCGGGCTACGAGCAGTACTTC	TRBJ2-7	TRBD2	TRBV30
CASSLISQSSDYTF	TGTGCCAGCAGCTTGATATCCCAAAGTTCGGACTACACCTTC	TRBJ1-2	NA	TRBV5-6
CAGEGVDIQYF	TGTGCCGGGGAGGGGGTGGACATTCAGTACTTC	TRBJ2-4	NA	TRBV30
CASIWRNIAKNIQYF	TGTGCCTCCATATGGCGGAACATAGCCAAAAACATTCAGTACTTC	TRBJ2-4	NA	TRBV30
CASSRLFF	TGCGCCAGCAGCAGGCTGTTTTTT	TRBJ2-2	NA	TRBV23-1
CASREGAREGYTF	TGTGCCAGCAGGGAGGGGGCGCGGGAAGGCTACACCTTC	TRBJ1-2	TRBD1	TRBV7-9
CASSVGQQAYEQYF	TGTGCCAGCAGCGTAGGGCAGCAGGCCTACGAGCAGTACTTC	TRBJ2-7	NA	TRBV9
CASSFRQGRTGEQFF	TGTGCCAGCAGTTTCCGTCAGGGGCGGACTGGTGAGCAGTTCTTC	TRBJ2-1	NA	TRBV28
CAWSVFGAGNNEQFF	TGTGCCTGGAGTGTATTTGGAGCGGGAAACAATGAGCAGTTCTTC	TRBJ2-1	TRBD2	TRBV30